These 22 T cell receptor beta chains were sequenced from one sample in a study of cytomegalovirus exposure and HLA in healthy donors. Amplification used 60 Vbeta primers and 13 Jbeta primers. The method was immunoSEQ multiplex PCR; TCRdb's version includes in-frame clones alone and lacks a portion of them. The sample carries 130,000 to 150,000 clones, over 60% recorded once. Source material: PBMCs. These receptors were collected from a woman in her twenties or thirties in good health and CMV-seronegative.

V usage is TRBV6-5 and J usage is TRBJ2-7; TRBD2 matches at 7 bases. The CDR3 is 14 residues long. With V trimmed by 0 bases and J by 5 bases, 4 bases remained unmatched. Germline loops: CDR1 MNHEY, CDR2 SVGAGI. CDR3 nucleotide sequence: TGTGCCAGCAGTTACTCGGGGGGGGTCGACGAGCAGTACTTC. Translated: CASSYSGGVDEQYF.

This chain connects TRBV29-1 to TRBJ2-7; 10 bases fit TRBD1. V shed 5 bases and J 5 bases; nucleotides not matched to a gene: 9. Germline V gene lookup returns CDR1 SQVTM and CDR2 ANQGSEA. CDR3 length: 14 residues. The CDR3 DNA sequence: TGCAGCGTTCTATGGGGGACAGGGGACCACGAGCAGTACTTC. This translates into CSVLWGTGDHEQYF.

This clone came up a few times. The chain links TRBV5-1 to TRBJ1-3; the match to TRBD1 covers 9 bases. V lost 4 bases, J lost 1 base, and 6 bases stayed unmatched. The germline gives CDR1 SGHRS, CDR2 YFSETQ. This CDR3 has 16 amino acids. CDR3 protein: CASSPAGTGSGNTIYF. In DNA, the CDR3 is TGCGCCAGCAGCCCGGCAGGGACAGGGTCTGGAAACACCATATATTTT.

The chain employs TRBV7-2 and TRBJ1-4; D is unresolved. The CDR3 spans 15 residues. Trimming cost V 4 bases and J 7 bases, with 16 bases left between them. Germline values: CDR1 SGHTA, CDR2 FQGNSA. This CDR3 is CASSSRPRGSEKLFF. CDR3 nucleotides: TGTGCCAGCAGCTCTCGACCGAGAGGAAGTGAAAAACTGTTTTTT.

This clone was seen only a few times. The rearrangement links TRBV11-2 to TRBJ1-3, with 7 bases that match TRBD1. V trimming: 5 bases; J trimming: 3 bases; junction bases outside the gene matches: 10. The CDR3 spans 16 residues. Germline V gives CDR1 SGHAT, CDR2 FQNNGV. DNA for the CDR3: TGTGCCAGCAGCGTCTTTAGGGGGCGCGGTGGAAACACCATATATTTT. Translated, it gives CASSVFRGRGGNTIYF.

The chain joins TRBV29-1 to TRBJ2-1; 13 bases fit TRBD2. The CDR3 has 16 amino acids. CDR1 SQVTM and CDR2 ANQGSEA come from the germline V gene. J lost 4 bases, V lost 3 bases, and 6 bases had no gene match. This CDR3 is CSVEGGTSGAYNEQFF. The DNA for the CDR3 is TGCAGCGTTGAGGGAGGGACTAGCGGGGCATACAATGAGCAGTTCTTC.

The chain uses TRBV4-1 and TRBJ2-1, with no clear D. The germline V gene encodes CDR1 MGHRA and CDR2 YSYEKL. The germline V and J ends were trimmed by 2 bases and 4 bases, with 15 bases remaining between them. CDR3 length: 16 amino acids. The CDR3 bases are TGCGCCAGCAGCCAAAACCCCGCTACGATATACAATGAGCAGTTCTTC. It specifies CASSQNPATIYNEQFF.

The chain links TRBV6-1 to TRBJ2-5, with 7 bases fitting TRBD2. The CDR3 totals 13 residues. Germline lookup yields CDR1 MNHNS and CDR2 SASEGT. V gave up 8 bases and J gave up 10 bases; unmatched junction bases: 13. CDR3 protein: CASYKTSGGRQYF. The CDR3, as DNA: TGTGCCAGCTATAAGACTTCGGGGGGTCGCCAGTACTTC.

This chain uses TRBV7-6 with TRBJ2-1, with 9 nucleotides matching TRBD2. This CDR3 region has 15 residues. V trimming: 5 bases; J trimming: 4 bases; junction bases outside the gene matches: 6. The germline V gene has CDR1 SGHVS and CDR2 FNYEAQ. The CDR3 reads CASSPTSGGYNEQFF. DNA of the CDR3: TGTGCCAGCAGCCCGACCAGCGGGGGGTACAATGAGCAGTTCTTC.

This chain joins TRBV5-1 and TRBJ2-2; TRBD1 matches at 7 bases. The CDR3 totals 15 residues. Looked up from germline, CDR1 is SGHRS and CDR2 is YFSETQ. Losses at the gene ends were 5 bases for V and 7 bases for J; bases not matched to a gene: 11. The CDR3 loop reads CASRTTTGTGGELFF. The CDR3 DNA reads as TGCGCCAGCAGGACCACGACAGGGACGGGCGGGGAGCTGTTTTTT.

This rearrangement joins TRBV27 to TRBJ2-5; D is possibly TRBD1 (6 bases). Per germline, CDR1 MNHEY and CDR2 SMNVEV (reference sequence). The CDR3 spans 13 residues. The germline V and J ends were trimmed by 11 bases and 3 bases, with 16 bases remaining between them. The CDR3 DNA is TGTGCCCCCGGACAGAAACCAAAAGAGACCCAGTACTTC. The encoded protein is CAPGQKPKETQYF.

The rearrangement joins TRBV30 to TRBJ2-7, with 11 bases identical to TRBD1. V lost 1 base, J lost 1 base, and 3 bases stayed unmatched. Germline-derived CDR1 and CDR2 are GTSNPN and SVGIG (reference sequence). The CDR3 contains 15 residues. CDR3 residues: CAWSEGQGDSYEQYF. As DNA, the CDR3 is TGTGCCTGGAGTGAGGGACAGGGGGATTCCTACGAGCAGTACTTC.

This clone was counted only a few times. The chain joins TRBV2 to TRBJ1-6; a possible D gene is TRBD1 (5 bases). CDR1 is SNHLY, CDR2 FYNNEI, per germline. CDR3 length: 17 amino acids. V dropped 5 bases and J dropped 0 bases, with 14 bases sitting between them. The CDR3: CASSLFGGSSYNSPLHF. The CDR3, as DNA: TGTGCCAGCAGTCTATTCGGGGGGAGCTCCTATAATTCACCCCTCCACTTT.

The V gene is TRBV19, the J gene TRBJ1-4; 8 nucleotides match TRBD1. Trimming took 7 bases from V and 6 from J; bases not matched to a gene: 10. Per the germline V gene, CDR1 is LNHDA and CDR2 is SQIVND (reference sequence). The CDR3 sequence is 15 residues long. The CDR3 spells CASTSPRGRDEKLFF. As DNA, the CDR3 is TGTGCCAGTACCTCCCCCAGGGGGCGCGATGAAAAACTGTTTTTT.

The sample holds a few counts of this clone. The chain is built from TRBV7-6 and TRBJ2-2, with 8 nucleotides matching TRBD2. After removal of 1 base from V and 1 base from J, the junction contained 2 bases not matched to a gene. The germline CDR1 and CDR2 sequences are SGHVS and FNYEAQ. CDR3 size: 16 residues. The CDR3 here is CASSLGTSLNTGELFF. As DNA, the CDR3 is TGTGCCAGCAGCTTAGGGACTAGCCTGAACACCGGGGAGCTGTTTTTT.

The chain has TRBV7-8 and TRBJ1-5, with 11 positions matching TRBD1. The CDR3 is made up of 19 amino acids. With 1 base clipped from V and 7 bases from J, the junction kept 15 bases outside the gene matches. Germline assignment: CDR1 SGHVS and CDR2 FQNEAQ. The CDR3 is CASSLGDRDRGYLGQPQHF. The CDR3 nucleotides are TGTGCCAGCAGCTTAGGGGACCGGGACAGGGGGTATTTGGGGCAGCCCCAGCATTTT.

This clone was detected only once. The rearrangement links TRBV7-3 to TRBJ2-1, with 12 bases fitting TRBD1. J was trimmed by 10 bases and V by 5 bases; bases with no gene match: 9. CDR1 and CDR2 (germline): SGHTA, FQGTGA. The CDR3 has 15 residues. DNA for the CDR3: TGTGCCAGCAGCCTCCGGGGACAGGGGGCAGGAGAGCAGTTCTTC. It is translated as CASSLRGQGAGEQFF.

The chain links TRBV5-4 to TRBJ2-7; perhaps TRBD2 as D (7 bases). CDR3 length: 15 amino acids. From germline, CDR1 is SGHNT and CDR2 YYREEE (reference sequence). V dropped 1 base and J dropped 2 bases, with 13 bases sitting between them. This chain's CDR3 is CASSLRGGQPYEQYF. The DNA for the CDR3 is TGTGCCAGCAGCTTGAGGGGGGGTCAACCCTACGAGCAGTACTTC.

The V gene is TRBV27, the J gene TRBJ1-2; no clear D gene. The CDR3 is 14 residues long. V lost 4 bases, J lost 0 bases, and 9 bases lay in between. The germline V gene has CDR1 MNHEY and CDR2 SMNVEV (reference sequence). CDR3 residues: CASSYTEANYGYTF. CDR3 bases: TGTGCCAGCAGTTACACAGAAGCTAACTATGGCTACACCTTC.

The chain recombines TRBV6-5 with TRBJ1-1; a possible D gene is TRBD1 (5 bases). Per germline, CDR1 MNHEY and CDR2 SVGAGI. This CDR3 has 15 residues. V was trimmed by 8 bases and J by 5 bases, leaving 21 bases between them. In DNA, the CDR3 is TGTGCCAGCGGTTGGGAGGGGCATGGTGGGACTGAAGCTTTCTTT. Its translation: CASGWEGHGGTEAFF.

This chain links TRBV7-3 with TRBJ2-2, with 12 bases lining up with TRBD2. CDR1 and CDR2 from the germline V gene are SGHTA and FQGTGA. CDR3 length: 17 residues. With V trimmed by 5 bases and J by 1 base, 5 bases remained unmatched. The CDR3 loop reads CASSPPGLAGNTGELFF. The CDR3 nucleotides are TGTGCCAGCAGCCCGCCGGGACTAGCGGGGAACACCGGGGAGCTGTTTTTT.

This clone turned up a few times. J is TRBJ1-1 and V is TRBV4-2; 10 bases match TRBD1. CDR3 length equals 12 residues. V shed 3 bases and J 11 bases; nucleotides not matched to a gene: 3. Germline V CDR1 and CDR2: LGHNA, YNFKEQ. CDR3 coding DNA: TGTGCCAGCAGCCATCCGGACAGGGGGGCTTTCTTT. Translated: CASSHPDRGAFF.